The 23 T cell receptor beta chains given below trace back to one sample, sequenced in a study of blood T cell repertoires in COVID-19. TCRdb's copy holds only in-frame clones and misses some; the assay was immunoSEQ multiplex PCR. The sample comprises about 350,000 clones, 87% of which are singletons, and roughly 0.94% rests with the top ten. The specimen sequenced was PBMCs or T cells enriched from blood (not recorded which). These receptor sequences come from a woman aged 25 to 45 who had recovered from COVID-19.

The chain is built from TRBV4-3 and TRBJ1-1; 9 bases are a match to TRBD1. Looked up from germline, CDR1 is LGHNA and CDR2 is YSLEER. CDR3 length equals 16 residues. The J segment lost 2 bases and the V segment lost 4 bases, leaving 8 bases of the junction unmatched. The CDR3 protein is CASSPAWTGANTEAFF. As DNA, the CDR3 is TGCGCCAGCAGCCCAGCTTGGACAGGGGCCAACACTGAAGCTTTCTTT.

The J gene is TRBJ2-1, the V gene TRBV28; TRBD2 matches at 12 bases. This CDR3 region has 15 residues. With V trimmed by 5 bases and J by 5 bases, 4 bases remained unmatched. CDR1 is MDHEN and CDR2 is SYDVKM in the germline V gene. DNA of the CDR3: TGTGCCAGCAGTCACGGGACTAGCGGGCACAATGAGCAGTTCTTC. Its protein is CASSHGTSGHNEQFF.

This chain connects TRBV3-1 (or the pseudogene TRBV3-2) to TRBJ2-7, with 7 bases matching TRBD2. Trimming cost V 1 base and J 2 bases; bases outside gene matches: 11. CDR1 is LGHDT and CDR2 is YNNKEL in the germline V gene (reference sequence). CDR3 size: 17 residues. CDR3 in amino acids: CASSQGRLGTNPYEQYF. The DNA for the CDR3 is TGTGCCAGCAGCCAAGGGCGTTTGGGGACTAACCCCTACGAGCAGTACTTC.

The J gene is TRBJ1-5, the V gene TRBV13, with D possibly matching TRBD1 (5 bases). CDR3 length: 14 amino acids. From germline, CDR1 is PRHDT and CDR2 FYEKMQ (reference sequence). The germline V and J ends were trimmed by 4 bases and 3 bases, with 10 bases remaining between them. In DNA form, the CDR3 reads TGTGCCAGCAGCTCTCAGGGAAACAATCAGCCCCAGCATTTT. This sequence encodes CASSSQGNNQPQHF.

The chain has TRBV7-6 and TRBJ2-3; 7 positions agree with TRBD1. This CDR3 comprises 20 residues. Looked up from germline, CDR1 is SGHVS and CDR2 is FNYEAQ. With 5 bases clipped from V and 4 bases from J, the junction kept 24 bases outside the gene matches. The CDR3 loop reads CASSLLPPSGQSHAADTQYF. CDR3 bases: TGTGCCAGCAGCCTACTCCCCCCCTCGGGACAGTCCCACGCGGCAGATACGCAGTATTTT.

This chain links TRBV5-4 with TRBJ1-2; TRBD1 agrees at 9 bases. The CDR3 covers 14 residues. V was clipped by 4 bases and J by 6 bases; unmatched bases: 7. Germline V lookup: CDR1 SGHNT, CDR2 YYREEE (reference sequence). DNA for the CDR3: TGTGCCAGCAGCGCTTGGGACAGGGAGGATGGCTACACCTTC. It is translated as CASSAWDREDGYTF.

The chain recombines TRBV4-3 with TRBJ2-2, with TRBD1 matching 8 bases. This CDR3 is built from 17 residues. Germline V gives CDR1 LGHNA, CDR2 YSLEER. After removal of 0 bases from V and 7 bases from J, the junction contained 10 bases not matched to a gene. As DNA, the CDR3 is TGCGCCAGCAGCCAAGATCGGGACAGGATCGGAGACGGGGAGCTGTTTTTT. It yields the protein CASSQDRDRIGDGELFF.

In this sample, this clone turned up once. J is TRBJ1-1 and V is TRBV28; D gene ambiguous. V was cut by 6 bases and J by 5 bases, with 19 bases left in between. The germline gives CDR1 MDHEN, CDR2 SYDVKM. There are 15 residues in the CDR3. Here the CDR3 reads CASSPGGWERTEAFF. DNA of the CDR3: TGTGCCAGCAGCCCGGGAGGGTGGGAGAGGACTGAAGCTTTCTTT.

The V call is TRBV7-8, the J call TRBJ1-2; maybe TRBD1 (5 bases). CDR3 length equals 17 residues. Germline CDR1 SGHVS, CDR2 FQNEAQ. Trimming took 2 bases from V and 2 from J, leaving 18 bases between them. CDR3 in amino acids: CASSLKSPGLQNYGYTF. The CDR3 coding sequence is TGTGCCAGCAGCTTAAAATCTCCGGGACTGCAAAACTATGGCTACACCTTC.

The CDR3 nucleotides are TGTGCCAGCAGGGGCCTCGTTGGTAACTATGGCTACACCTTC. Protein product: CASRGLVGNYGYTF. The chain employs TRBV28 and TRBJ1-2; unclear D gene. The CDR3 runs 14 residues. Germline CDR1 MDHEN, CDR2 SYDVKM. Deletions cut 6 bases from V and 1 base from J, with 12 bases between.

The rearrangement uses TRBV18 and TRBJ2-1, with D perhaps matching TRBD2 (6 bases). This CDR3 is built from 11 residues. CDR1 is KGHSH, CDR2 LQKENI, per germline. V was cut by 3 bases and J by 15 bases, with 12 bases left in between. CDR3 bases: TGTGCCAGCTCACCTCCGGGACTTTTGTTCTTC. Translation: CASSPPGLLFF.

This CDR3 is CASSLGPRRESTDTQYF. The CDR3 bases are TGCGCCAGCAGTCTAGGGCCTCGGAGGGAAAGCACAGATACGCAGTATTTT. The chain recombines TRBV10-1 with TRBJ2-3; TRBD2 is a possible D gene (6 bases). V was shortened by 5 bases and J by 0 bases, with 18 bases between the two germline ends. Germline V lookup: CDR1 WNHNN, CDR2 SYGVQD (reference sequence). This CDR3 region has 17 residues.

The rearrangement uses TRBV27 and TRBJ1-5; D gene ambiguous. Per the germline V gene, CDR1 is MNHEY and CDR2 is SMNVEV (reference sequence). The CDR3 consists of 15 residues. V lost 1 base and J 2 bases, leaving 9 bases between the germline ends. CDR3 protein: CASSLFGLGNQPQHF. In DNA form, the CDR3 reads TGTGCCAGCAGTTTATTTGGGCTCGGCAATCAGCCCCAGCATTTT.

This clone turned up a few times. The chain combines TRBV30 with TRBJ1-3; TRBD1 aligns across 8 bases. The CDR3 length is 14 residues. CDR1 and CDR2 from the germline V gene are GTSNPN and SVGIG (reference sequence). V lost 0 bases to trimming and J lost 5 bases; unmatched junction nucleotides: 3. CDR3: CAWSVPGGRNTIYF. The CDR3, as DNA: TGTGCCTGGAGTGTACCAGGGGGCCGAAACACCATATATTTT. The full variable domain, with the rest looked up from reference TRBV30 and TRBJ1-3, is SQTIHQWPATLVQPVGSPLSLECTVEGTSNPNLYWYRQAAGRGLQLLFYSVGIGQISSEVPQNLSASRPQDRQFILSSKKLLLSDSGFYLCAWSVPGGRNTIYFGEGSWLTVV.

The rearrangement joins TRBV30 to TRBJ1-6; D is unclear. Per germline, CDR1 GTSNPN and CDR2 SVGIG (reference sequence). This CDR3 is built from 15 residues. V was trimmed by 5 bases and J by 7 bases, leaving 18 bases between them. DNA of the CDR3: TGTGCCTGGGACACCATTGGAGGGTCGAATTCACCCCTCCACTTT. Its protein product is CAWDTIGGSNSPLHF.

The genes are TRBV3-1 (or the pseudogene TRBV3-2) and TRBJ2-7, with TRBD2 identical over 13 bases. The CDR3 runs 15 residues. V trimming: 9 bases; J trimming: 2 bases; junction bases outside the gene matches: 7. The germline CDR1 and CDR2 sequences are LGHDT and YNNKEL (reference sequence). This CDR3 is CARHTGTSGAYEQYF. The CDR3 nucleotides read TGTGCCAGACACACCGGGACTAGCGGGGCCTACGAGCAGTACTTC.

J is TRBJ1-5 and V is TRBV14; the D is unclear. The CDR3 sequence is 12 residues long. Between the trimmed V and J ends, which lost 1 base and 9 bases, there was a span of 7 bases. In germline, CDR1 is SGHDN, CDR2 FVKESK. As DNA, the CDR3 is TGTGCCAGCAGCCAAGGGTCGGGGCCCCAGCATTTT. It codes for CASSQGSGPQHF.

V gene TRBV18 combines with J gene TRBJ2-7, with a possible D match to TRBD1 (5 bases). Germline V CDR1 and CDR2: KGHSH, LQKENI. Between the trimmed V and J ends, which lost 3 bases and 10 bases, there was a span of 10 bases. This CDR3 contains 11 residues. CDR3 sequence: CASSPQGEQYF. The CDR3 DNA is TGTGCCAGCTCACCCCAAGGGGAACAGTACTTC.

In this sample, this clone turned up a few times. The rearrangement uses TRBV3-1 (or the pseudogene TRBV3-2) and TRBJ1-6, with D maybe TRBD1 (5 bases). The CDR3 spans 14 residues. Germline-derived CDR1 and CDR2 are LGHDT and YNNKEL (reference sequence). The V gene lost 1 base and the J gene lost 9 bases, with 10 bases spanning the gap. The chain's CDR3 is CASSQAGKGSPLHF. The CDR3 DNA reads as TGTGCCAGCAGCCAAGCAGGGAAAGGTTCACCCCTCCACTTT.

The rearrangement links TRBV3-1 (or the pseudogene TRBV3-2) to TRBJ1-5; 9 bases are shared with TRBD1. V shed 2 bases and J 5 bases; nucleotides not matched to a gene: 4. The CDR3 totals 15 residues. Germline V CDR1 and CDR2: LGHDT, YNNKEL (reference sequence). Here the CDR3 DNA reads TGTGCCAGCAGCCAAATGGGACAGGGTGATCAGCCCCAGCATTTT. It translates to CASSQMGQGDQPQHF.

This clone was detected once. This chain uses TRBV3-1 (or the pseudogene TRBV3-2) with TRBJ1-5; 7 nucleotides align to TRBD1. The CDR3 has 14 residues. Looked up from germline, CDR1 is LGHDT and CDR2 is YNNKEL (reference sequence). The J segment lost 6 bases and the V segment lost 3 bases, leaving 5 bases of the junction unmatched. CDR3 bases: TGTGCCAGCAGCCAGTGGCAGGGGGGTCAGCCCCAGCATTTT. Its translation is CASSQWQGGQPQHF.

The chain couples TRBV6-4 to TRBJ1-2, with D maybe TRBD1 (5 bases). The CDR3 spans 12 residues. Germline CDR1 reads MRHNA; CDR2 reads SNTAGT. V dropped 7 bases and J dropped 8 bases, with 14 bases sitting between them. The chain's CDR3 is CASTGTGGGYTF. The CDR3 bases are TGTGCCAGCACCGGGACCGGGGGAGGCTACACCTTC.

J is TRBJ1-2 and V is TRBV7-8, with 7 positions matching TRBD1. Germline loops: CDR1 SGHVS, CDR2 FQNEAQ. Trimming cost V 5 bases and J 7 bases; bases outside gene matches: 13. This CDR3 is built from 15 residues. The CDR3 sequence is CASSPLSDRVGGYTF. In DNA form, the CDR3 reads TGTGCCAGCAGCCCCTTATCAGACAGGGTGGGTGGCTACACCTTC.